This entry lists 7 T cell receptor beta chains sequenced from one sample in a study of T cell responses to AZD1222 COVID-19 vaccine. Clones were sequenced by immunoSEQ multiplex PCR, and TCRdb holds only the in-frame ones, with some missing. The sample consists of some 150,000 clones, about 88% of them appearing once. The input for sequencing was peripheral blood, taken 28 days after the second AZD1222 dose. The receptors come from an adult who received the AZD1222 COVID-19 vaccine.

This clone was seen a handful of times. This chain connects TRBV2 to TRBJ2-7; no reliable D call. The CDR3 is 10 residues long. The ends were cut back, 9 bases at V and 2 bases at J, with 5 bases in the middle. Germline CDR1 and CDR2: SNHLY and FYNNEI. Here the CDR3 reads CASATYEQYF. DNA for the CDR3: TGTGCCAGTGCTACCTACGAGCAGTACTTC. The variable domain in full, with the rest retrieved from reference TRBV2 and TRBJ2-7, is EPEVTQTPSHQVTQMGQEVILRCVPISNHLYFYWYRQILGQKVEFLVSFYNNEISEKSEIFDDQFSVERPDGSNFTLKIRSTKLEDSAMYFCASATYEQYFGPGTRLTVT.

The chain carries TRBV2 and TRBJ2-7; TRBD2 matches 8 bases. Looked up from germline, CDR1 is SNHLY and CDR2 is FYNNEI. The CDR3 contains 13 residues. V was clipped by 10 bases and J by 0 bases; unmatched bases: 5. As DNA, the CDR3 is TGTGCCATCTCGGGGGGGGCCTCCTACGAGCAGTACTTC. It yields the protein CAISGGASYEQYF. Full variable domain (outside the CDR3, taken from reference TRBV2 and TRBJ2-7): EPEVTQTPSHQVTQMGQEVILRCVPISNHLYFYWYRQILGQKVEFLVSFYNNEISEKSEIFDDQFSVERPDGSNFTLKIRSTKLEDSAMYFCAISGGASYEQYFGPGTRLTVT.

The chain has TRBV4-1 and TRBJ2-7; 7 positions match TRBD1. CDR3 size: 18 residues. Losses at the gene ends were 4 bases for V and 0 bases for J; bases not matched to a gene: 15. Germline CDR1 MGHRA, CDR2 YSYEKL. The CDR3 protein is CASSLRARTGFSSYEQYF. DNA for the CDR3: TGCGCCAGCAGCCTCCGGGCCCGGACAGGCTTTAGCTCCTACGAGCAGTACTTC.

This clone was detected only a few times. V usage is TRBV30 and J usage is TRBJ2-7, with a possible D match to TRBD2 (5 bases). Germline V gene lookup returns CDR1 GTSNPN and CDR2 SVGIG (reference sequence). The CDR3 is made up of 11 amino acids. V lost 0 bases, J lost 5 bases, and 5 bases lay in between. DNA of the CDR3: TGTGCCTGGAGTGTCGGGGACGAGCAGTACTTC. Residues: CAWSVGDEQYF. The whole variable domain, filled in from reference TRBV30 and TRBJ2-7, reads SQTIHQWPATLVQPVGSPLSLECTVEGTSNPNLYWYRQAAGRGLQLLFYSVGIGQISSEVPQNLSASRPQDRQFILSSKKLLLSDSGFYLCAWSVGDEQYFGPGTRLTVT.

This clone came up a few times. The chain combines TRBV5-1 with TRBJ2-7; D uncertain. V gave up 0 bases and J gave up 0 bases, with 7 bases separating them. Looked up from germline, CDR1 is SGHRS and CDR2 is YFSETQ. This CDR3 has 14 residues. CDR3 DNA sequence: TGCGCCAGCAGCTTGGTTGGAAGCTCCTACGAGCAGTACTTC. It is translated as CASSLVGSSYEQYF. Full variable domain (rest looked up from reference TRBV5-1 and TRBJ2-7): KAGVTQTPRYLIKTRGQQVTLSCSPISGHRSVSWYQQTPGQGLQFLFEYFSETQRNKGNFPGRFSGRQFSNSRSEMNVSTLELGDSALYLCASSLVGSSYEQYFGPGTRLTVT.

This clone was counted a single time. The chain recombines TRBV27 with TRBJ2-6; no clear D. This CDR3 is 19 amino acids long. V was clipped by 2 bases and J by 0 bases, with 17 bases between them. Germline CDR1 reads MNHEY; CDR2 reads SMNVEV (reference sequence). The CDR3 DNA is TGTGCCAGCAGTTTAGAACGGCCTCTTATAAGCTCTGGGGCCAACGTCCTGACTTTC. Translation gives CASSLERPLISSGANVLTF.

V and J are TRBV24-1 and TRBJ2-5, with 7 positions matching TRBD1. Germline-derived CDR1 and CDR2 are KGHDR and SFDVKD. Trimming removed 9 bases from V and 1 base from J; junction bases left unmatched: 4. The CDR3 spans 13 residues. This CDR3 reads CATQGDSQETQYF. In DNA, the CDR3 is TGTGCCACCCAGGGGGACAGCCAAGAGACCCAGTACTTC.